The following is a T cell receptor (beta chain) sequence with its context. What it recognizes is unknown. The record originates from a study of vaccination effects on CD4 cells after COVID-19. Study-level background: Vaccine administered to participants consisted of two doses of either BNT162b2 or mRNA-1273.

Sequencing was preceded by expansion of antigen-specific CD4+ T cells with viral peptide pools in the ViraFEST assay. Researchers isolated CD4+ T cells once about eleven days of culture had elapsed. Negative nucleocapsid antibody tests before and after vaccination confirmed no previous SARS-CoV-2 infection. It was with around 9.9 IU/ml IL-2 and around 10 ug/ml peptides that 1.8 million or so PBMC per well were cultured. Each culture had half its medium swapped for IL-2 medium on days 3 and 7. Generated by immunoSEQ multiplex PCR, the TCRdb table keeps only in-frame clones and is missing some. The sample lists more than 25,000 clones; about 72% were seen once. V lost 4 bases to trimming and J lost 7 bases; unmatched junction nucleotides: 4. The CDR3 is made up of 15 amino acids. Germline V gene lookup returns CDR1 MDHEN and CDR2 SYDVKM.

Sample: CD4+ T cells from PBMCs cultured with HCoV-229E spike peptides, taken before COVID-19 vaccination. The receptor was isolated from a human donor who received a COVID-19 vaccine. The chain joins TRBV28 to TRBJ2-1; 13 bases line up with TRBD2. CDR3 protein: CASSSLAGGPNEQFF. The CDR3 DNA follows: TGTGCCAGCAGTTCACTAGCGGGAGGGCCGAATGAGCAGTTCTTC.